Many counts were recorded for the clone carrying this TCR beta chain. Its antigen is still unknown. Between the trimmed V and J ends, which lost 1 base and 7 bases, there was a span of 8 bases. CDR1 SEHNR and CDR2 FQNEAQ come from the germline V gene (reference sequence). This CDR3 is 13 amino acids long. These data come from a study of T cells after yellow fever vaccination. Background on the study: The SMART-Seq v4 Ultra Low Input method served to prepare the low-cell-number fractions. The study, taken as a whole, reports: In post-booster samples, most primary-vaccination clones reappeared (about 96% CD4, 75% to 90% CD8). Peaking faster, on day 5 versus 15, the secondary response was nonetheless weaker.

TCRdb re-called the 5' RACE reads with MiXCR, one entry per CDR3 protein. Seen here are 200,000 to 300,000 distinct CDR3 sequences, 6.7% observed once, and the top ten hold 1% to 1.2%. The receptor was derived from a man aged 25 to 40 who received the YFV17D yellow fever vaccine. V usage is TRBV7-9 and J usage is TRBJ2-1; no clear D gene. This material consisted of CD4+ T cells sorted from PBMCs, taken on the day of the yellow fever booster vaccination. CDR3 in amino acids: CASSLGMVNEQFF. The CDR3 region has the DNA TGTGCCAGCAGCTTAGGGATGGTAAATGAGCAGTTCTTC.